This is a list of T cell receptor beta chains from one sample in a study of T cells in Graves' hyperthyroidism and ophthalmopathy. TCRdb used MiXCR to reprocess the multiplex PCR reads, holding one entry per CDR3 protein. The top ten hold around 32% of the sample, which has about 250,000 distinct CDR3 sequences, approximately 25% seen once. Sequencing input: blood. The receptor source for this set is a woman in her thirties or forties with Graves' ophthalmopathy. Both conserved end residues are part of each CDR3. The D gene is left open where the match is weak. A row's size may be missing; if present it is once, few, many or a size class.

d_call j_call v_call clone_size cdr3_aa cdr3_nt
NA TRBJ2-6 TRBV11-1 many CASSQNRVSGANVLTF TGTGCCAGCAGCCAAAACAGGGTCTCCGGGGCCAACGTCCTGACTTTC
NA TRBJ1-1 TRBV27 many CASSSPRGGVNTEAFF TGTGCCAGCAGTAGCCCGAGGGGTGGCGTGAACACTGAAGCTTTCTTT
NA TRBJ2-7 TRBV12-3/TRBV12-4 many CASSNGGSYEQYF TGTGCCAGCAGCAATGGAGGTTCCTACGAGCAGTACTTC
NA TRBJ2-7 TRBV20-1 many CSARVVALAYEQYF TGCAGTGCTAGAGTGGTAGCGCTGGCCTACGAGCAGTACTTC
NA TRBJ2-6 TRBV6-1 once CASSGLYSGANVLTF TGTGCCAGCAGTGGTCTATACTCTGGGGCCAACGTCCTGACTTTC
TRBD2 TRBJ2-5 TRBV11-1 many CASSLAFGTSWTLDRETQYF TGTGCCAGCAGCTTAGCGTTCGGGACTAGCTGGACTCTCGACCGAGAGACCCAGTACTTC
NA TRBJ2-2 TRBV7-8 many CASFLKGVTGELFF TGTGCCAGCTTCCTTAAGGGAGTCACCGGGGAGCTGTTTTTT
NA TRBJ2-7 TRBV7-9 many CASSRLGSDEQYF TGTGCCAGCAGCCGACTGGGGTCCGACGAGCAGTACTTC
NA TRBJ2-5 TRBV6-1 NA CASSPSPGWETQYF TGTGCCAGCAGCCCCTCCCCGGGCTGGGAGACCCAGTACTTC
NA TRBJ2-5 TRBV7-2 NA CASSFGISGQETQYF TGTGCCAGCAGCTTCGGGATTTCTGGCCAAGAGACCCAGTACTTC
TRBD2 TRBJ2-4 TRBV4-1 NA CASSQERPSGSQNIQYF TGCGCCAGCAGCCAAGAACGGCCTAGCGGGAGTCAAAACATTCAGTACTTC
NA TRBJ2-7 TRBV12-3/TRBV12-4 many CASSLWGGLNSYEQYF TGTGCCAGCAGTTTGTGGGGCGGTTTGAACTCCTACGAGCAGTACTTC
TRBD2 TRBJ2-7 TRBV6-5 many CASSYRTSGGYEQYF TGTGCCAGCAGTTACCGGACTAGCGGGGGGTACGAGCAGTACTTC
TRBD2 TRBJ2-7 TRBV19 NA CASRKELAGSSYEQYF TGTGCCAGCCGAAAGGAGCTAGCGGGATCCTCCTACGAGCAGTACTTC
TRBD2 TRBJ2-2 TRBV10-3 many CAISVTSGVGNTGELFF TGTGCCATCAGTGTAACTAGCGGGGTAGGGAACACCGGGGAGCTGTTTTTT
NA TRBJ1-2 TRBV11-2 many CASSLGPGVYYGYTF TGTGCCAGCAGCCTCGGCCCGGGCGTTTACTATGGCTACACCTTC
TRBD2 TRBJ2-2 TRBV20-1 many CSAPLLIGRGAGELFF TGCAGTGCTCCCCTCCTTATTGGGAGGGGCGCCGGGGAGCTGTTTTTT
TRBD1 TRBJ2-5 TRBV5-5 many CASSWGQWGETQYF TGTGCCAGCAGCTGGGGACAGTGGGGAGAGACCCAGTACTTC
NA TRBJ2-7 TRBV5-1 NA CASSLVRDSLDEQCF TGCGCCAGCAGCTTGGTACGGGACTCCTTGGACGAGCAGTGCTTC
TRBD1 TRBJ1-2 TRBV29-1 once CSTGQGNGYTF TGCAGCACGGGACAGGGTAATGGCTACACCTTC
TRBD1 TRBJ2-2 TRBV4-1 few CASSQVPGQQGTNTGELFF TGCGCCAGCAGCCAAGTCCCAGGACAACAGGGGACGAACACCGGGGAGCTGTTTTTT
NA TRBJ1-3 TRBV7-2 NA CASSPPGGVRNTIYF TGTGCCAGCAGCCCCCCCGGGGGGGTTAGAAACACCATATATTTT
NA TRBJ2-7 TRBV7-8 few CASSRRGSGTEQYF TGTGCCAGCAGCCGTCGGGGGTCCGGCACCGAGCAGTACTTC
NA TRBJ1-5 TRBV28 NA CASSLLGSDSNQPQHF TGTGCCAGCAGTTTATTGGGCTCAGATAGCAATCAGCCCCAGCATTTT
NA TRBJ2-1 TRBV12-5 many CASGLAYSEQFF TGTGCTAGTGGTTTGGCTTATAGCGAGCAGTTCTTC
TRBD2 TRBJ2-7 TRBV15 many CATSGDYLYEQYF TGTGCCACCTCGGGGGACTATCTCTACGAGCAGTACTTC
NA TRBJ1-5 TRBV6-5 many CASSYQGYQPQHF TGTGCCAGCAGTTATCAGGGATATCAGCCCCAGCATTTT
NA TRBJ1-2 TRBV6-1 NA CASPRSYAGEGSYTF TGTGCCAGCCCGAGGTCTTACGCAGGGGAAGGCAGCTACACCTTC
NA TRBJ1-3 TRBV6-5 NA CASSYAGPSGNTIYF TGTGCCAGCAGTTATGCAGGGCCCTCTGGAAACACCATATATTTT
NA TRBJ1-2 TRBV5-1 many CASSLEGKRMDGYTF TGCGCCAGCAGCTTGGAGGGGAAGCGAATGGATGGCTACACCTTC
NA TRBJ1-1 TRBV27 NA CASSATRSNTEAFF TGTGCCAGCAGTGCGACGAGGTCGAACACTGAAGCTTTCTTT
NA TRBJ2-1 TRBV7-2 NA CASSKRGGLEQFF TGTGCCAGCAGCAAAAGAGGAGGGCTTGAGCAGTTCTTC
TRBD2 TRBJ2-5 TRBV5-1 many CASSFGLAGQETQYF TGCGCCAGCAGCTTTGGGCTAGCGGGACAAGAGACCCAGTACTTC
NA TRBJ2-2 TRBV24-1 once CATSPRGRRPYVGELFF TGTGCCACCAGTCCCCGGGGCAGGCGCCCTTATGTCGGGGAGCTGTTTTTT
TRBD1 TRBJ1-5 TRBV28 many CASSSGTGGRQPQHF TGTGCCAGCAGTTCCGGGACAGGGGGCCGTCAGCCCCAGCATTTT
NA TRBJ2-5 TRBV24-1 NA CATKGDQETQYF TGTGCCACTAAGGGGGACCAAGAGACCCAGTACTTC
TRBD2 TRBJ2-5 TRBV6-5 NA CASSSQFWGGGEETQYF TGTGCCAGCAGTTCCCAATTCTGGGGCGGGGGGGAAGAGACCCAGTACTTC
TRBD2 TRBJ2-7 TRBV2 many CASRGGLAGSYEQYF TGTGCCAGCAGGGGGGGACTAGCGGGGTCCTACGAGCAGTACTTC